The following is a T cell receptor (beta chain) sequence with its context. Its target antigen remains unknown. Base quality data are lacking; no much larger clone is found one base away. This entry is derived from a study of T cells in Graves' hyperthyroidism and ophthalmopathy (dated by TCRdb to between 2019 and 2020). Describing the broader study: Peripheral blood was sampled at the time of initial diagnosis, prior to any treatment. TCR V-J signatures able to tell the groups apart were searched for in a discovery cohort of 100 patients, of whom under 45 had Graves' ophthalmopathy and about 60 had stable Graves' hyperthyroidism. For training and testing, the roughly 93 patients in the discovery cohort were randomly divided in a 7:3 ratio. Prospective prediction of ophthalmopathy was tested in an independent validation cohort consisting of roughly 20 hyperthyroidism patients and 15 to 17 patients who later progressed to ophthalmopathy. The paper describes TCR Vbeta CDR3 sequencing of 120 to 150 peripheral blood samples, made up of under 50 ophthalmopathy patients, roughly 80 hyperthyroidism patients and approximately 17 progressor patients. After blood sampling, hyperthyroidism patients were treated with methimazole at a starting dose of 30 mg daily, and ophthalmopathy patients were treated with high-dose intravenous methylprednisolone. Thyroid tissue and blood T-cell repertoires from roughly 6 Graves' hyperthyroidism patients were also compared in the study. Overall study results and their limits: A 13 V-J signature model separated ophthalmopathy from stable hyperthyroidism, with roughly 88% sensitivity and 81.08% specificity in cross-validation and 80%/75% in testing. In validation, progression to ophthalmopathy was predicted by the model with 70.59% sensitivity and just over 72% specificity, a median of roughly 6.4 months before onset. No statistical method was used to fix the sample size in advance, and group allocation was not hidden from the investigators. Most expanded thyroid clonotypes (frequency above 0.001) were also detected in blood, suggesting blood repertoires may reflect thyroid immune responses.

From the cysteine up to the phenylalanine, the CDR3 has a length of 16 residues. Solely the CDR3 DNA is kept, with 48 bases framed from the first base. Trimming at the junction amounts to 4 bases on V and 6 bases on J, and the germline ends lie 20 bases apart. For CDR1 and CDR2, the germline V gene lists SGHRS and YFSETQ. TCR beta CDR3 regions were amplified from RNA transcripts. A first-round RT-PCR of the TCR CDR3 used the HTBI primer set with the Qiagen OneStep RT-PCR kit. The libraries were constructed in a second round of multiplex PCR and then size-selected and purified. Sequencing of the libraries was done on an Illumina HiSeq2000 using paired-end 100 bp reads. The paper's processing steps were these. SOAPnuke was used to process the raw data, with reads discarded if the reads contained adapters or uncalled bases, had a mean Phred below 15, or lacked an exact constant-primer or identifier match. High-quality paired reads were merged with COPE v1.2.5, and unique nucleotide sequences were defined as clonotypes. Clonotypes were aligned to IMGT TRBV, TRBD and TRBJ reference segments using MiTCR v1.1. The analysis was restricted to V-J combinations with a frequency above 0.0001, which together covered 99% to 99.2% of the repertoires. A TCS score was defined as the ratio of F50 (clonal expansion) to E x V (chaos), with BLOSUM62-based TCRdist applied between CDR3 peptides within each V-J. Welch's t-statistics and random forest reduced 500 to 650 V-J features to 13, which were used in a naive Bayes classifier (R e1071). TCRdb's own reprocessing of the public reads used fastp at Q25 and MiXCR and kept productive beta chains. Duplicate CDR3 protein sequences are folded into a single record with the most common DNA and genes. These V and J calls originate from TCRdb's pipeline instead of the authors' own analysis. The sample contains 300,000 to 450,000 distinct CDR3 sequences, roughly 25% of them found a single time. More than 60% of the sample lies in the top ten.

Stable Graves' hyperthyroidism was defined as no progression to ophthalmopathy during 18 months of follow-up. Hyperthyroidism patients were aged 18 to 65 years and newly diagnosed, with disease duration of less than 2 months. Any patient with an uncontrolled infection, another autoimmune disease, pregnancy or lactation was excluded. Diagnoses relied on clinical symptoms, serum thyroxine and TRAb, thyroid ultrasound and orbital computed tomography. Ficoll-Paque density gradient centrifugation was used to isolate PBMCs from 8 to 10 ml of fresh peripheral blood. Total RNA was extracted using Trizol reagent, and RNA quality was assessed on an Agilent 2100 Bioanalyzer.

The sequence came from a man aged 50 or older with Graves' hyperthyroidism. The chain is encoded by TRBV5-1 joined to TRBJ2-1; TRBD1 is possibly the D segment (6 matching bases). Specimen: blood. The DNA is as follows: TGCGCCAGCAGCCCAGAGACAGGCTTTGTTGGCAATGAGCAGTTCTTC. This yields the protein CASSPETGFVGNEQFF.